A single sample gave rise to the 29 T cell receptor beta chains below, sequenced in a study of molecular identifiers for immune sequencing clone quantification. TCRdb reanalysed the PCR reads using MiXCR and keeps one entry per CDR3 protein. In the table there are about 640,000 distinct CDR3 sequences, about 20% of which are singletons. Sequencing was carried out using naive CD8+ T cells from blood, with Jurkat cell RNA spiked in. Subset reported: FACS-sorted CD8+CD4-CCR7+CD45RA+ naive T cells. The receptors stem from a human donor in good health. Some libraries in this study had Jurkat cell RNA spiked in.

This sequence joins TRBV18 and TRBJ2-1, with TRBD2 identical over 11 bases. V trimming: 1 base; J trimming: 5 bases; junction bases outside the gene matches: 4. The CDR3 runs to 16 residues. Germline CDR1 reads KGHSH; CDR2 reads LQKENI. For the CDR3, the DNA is TGTGCCAGCTCACCACTAGGGACTAGCGGAAACAATGAGCAGTTCTTC. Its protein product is CASSPLGTSGNNEQFF.

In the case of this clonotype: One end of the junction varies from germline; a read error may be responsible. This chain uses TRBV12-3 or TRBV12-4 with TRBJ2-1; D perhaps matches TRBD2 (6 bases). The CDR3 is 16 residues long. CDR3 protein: CASSFEGGWPYNERFF. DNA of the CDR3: TGTGCCAGCAGTTTTGAGGGAGGATGGCCCTACAATGAGCGGTTCTTC.

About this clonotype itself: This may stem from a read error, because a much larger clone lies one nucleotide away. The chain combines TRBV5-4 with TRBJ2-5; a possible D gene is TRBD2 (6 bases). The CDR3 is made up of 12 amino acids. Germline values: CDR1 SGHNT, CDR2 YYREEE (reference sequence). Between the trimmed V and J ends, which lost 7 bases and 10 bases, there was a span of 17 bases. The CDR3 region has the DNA TGTGCCAGCCAACTGACCGGGGGAGACCAGTACTTC. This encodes CASQLTGGDQYF.

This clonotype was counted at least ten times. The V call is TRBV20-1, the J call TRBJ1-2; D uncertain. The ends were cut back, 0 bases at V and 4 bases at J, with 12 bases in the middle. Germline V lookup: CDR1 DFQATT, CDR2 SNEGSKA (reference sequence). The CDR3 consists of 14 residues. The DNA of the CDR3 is TGCAGTGCTAGAGATCCTGGCAGCGGCTATGGCTACACCTTC. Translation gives CSARDPGSGYGYTF.

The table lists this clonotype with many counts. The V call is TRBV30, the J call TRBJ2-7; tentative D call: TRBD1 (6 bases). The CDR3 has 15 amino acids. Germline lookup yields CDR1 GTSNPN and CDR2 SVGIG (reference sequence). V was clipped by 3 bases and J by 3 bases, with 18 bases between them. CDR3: CAWSSGQGFIYEQYF. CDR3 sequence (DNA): TGTGCCTGGAGCTCGGGGCAGGGGTTCATCTACGAGCAGTACTTC. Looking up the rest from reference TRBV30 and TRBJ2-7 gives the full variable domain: SQTIHQWPATLVQPVGSPLSLECTVEGTSNPNLYWYRQAAGRGLQLLFYSVGIGQISSEVPQNLSASRPQDRQFILSSKKLLLSDSGFYLCAWSSGQGFIYEQYFGPGTRLTVT.

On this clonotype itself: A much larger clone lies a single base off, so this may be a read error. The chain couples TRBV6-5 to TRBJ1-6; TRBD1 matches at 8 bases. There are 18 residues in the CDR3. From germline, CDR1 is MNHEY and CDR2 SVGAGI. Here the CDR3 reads CTSRRDRTPLSYNSPLHF. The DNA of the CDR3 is TGTACCAGCAGAAGGGACAGGACTCCACTCTCCTATAATTCACCCCTCCACTTT.

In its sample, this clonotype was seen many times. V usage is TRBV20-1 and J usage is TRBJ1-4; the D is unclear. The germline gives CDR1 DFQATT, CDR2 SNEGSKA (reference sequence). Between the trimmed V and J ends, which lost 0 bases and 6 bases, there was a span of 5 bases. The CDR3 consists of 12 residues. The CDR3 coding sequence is TGCAGTGCTAGAGATCGGGATGAAAAACTGTTTTTT. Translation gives CSARDRDEKLFF.

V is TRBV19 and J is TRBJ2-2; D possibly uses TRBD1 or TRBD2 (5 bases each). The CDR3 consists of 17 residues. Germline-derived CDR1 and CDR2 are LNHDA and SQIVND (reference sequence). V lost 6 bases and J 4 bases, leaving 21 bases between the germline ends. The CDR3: CASSARLVLGVTGELFF. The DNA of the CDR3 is TGTGCCAGTAGCGCCCGCCTCGTCCTGGGGGTCACCGGGGAGCTGTTTTTT.

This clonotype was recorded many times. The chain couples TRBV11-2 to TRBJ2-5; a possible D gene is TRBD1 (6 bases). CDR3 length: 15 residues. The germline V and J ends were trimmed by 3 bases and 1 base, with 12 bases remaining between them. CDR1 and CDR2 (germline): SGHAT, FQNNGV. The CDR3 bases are TGTGCCAGCAGCTTCTGGGGACAAAGCCAAGAGACCCAGTACTTC. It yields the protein CASSFWGQSQETQYF.

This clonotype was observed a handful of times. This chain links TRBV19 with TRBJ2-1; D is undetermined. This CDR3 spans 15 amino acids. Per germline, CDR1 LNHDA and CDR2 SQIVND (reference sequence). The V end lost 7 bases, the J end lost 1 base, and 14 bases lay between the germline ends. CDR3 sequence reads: CASNSGPFSYNEQFF. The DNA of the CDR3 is TGTGCCAGTAATAGTGGGCCTTTTTCCTACAATGAGCAGTTCTTC.

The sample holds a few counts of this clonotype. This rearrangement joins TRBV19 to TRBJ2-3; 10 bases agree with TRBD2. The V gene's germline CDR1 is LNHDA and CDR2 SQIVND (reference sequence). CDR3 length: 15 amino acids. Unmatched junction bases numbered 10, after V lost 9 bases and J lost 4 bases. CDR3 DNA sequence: TGTGCCAGCAAGTCTAGCGGGAGTAGTTCAGATACGCAGTATTTT. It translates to CASKSSGSSSDTQYF.

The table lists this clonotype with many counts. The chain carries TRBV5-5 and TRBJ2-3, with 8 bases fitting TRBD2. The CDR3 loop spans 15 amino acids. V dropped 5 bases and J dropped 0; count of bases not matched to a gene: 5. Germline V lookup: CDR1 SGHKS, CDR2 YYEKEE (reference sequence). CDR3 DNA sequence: TGTGCCAGCAGAAAAACTAGCGGAAGCACAGATACGCAGTATTTT. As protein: CASRKTSGSTDTQYF.

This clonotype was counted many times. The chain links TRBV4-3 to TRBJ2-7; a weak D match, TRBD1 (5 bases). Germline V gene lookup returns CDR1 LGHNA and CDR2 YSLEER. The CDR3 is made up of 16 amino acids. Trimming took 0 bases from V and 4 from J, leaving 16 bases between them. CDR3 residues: CASSQDRLARAYEQYF. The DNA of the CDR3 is TGCGCCAGCAGCCAAGATCGGTTAGCCAGGGCGTACGAGCAGTACTTC.

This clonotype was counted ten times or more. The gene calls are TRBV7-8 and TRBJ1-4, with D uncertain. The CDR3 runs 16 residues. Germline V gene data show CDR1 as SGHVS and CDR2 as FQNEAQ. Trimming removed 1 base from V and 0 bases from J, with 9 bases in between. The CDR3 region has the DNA TGTGCCAGCAGCTTAGTGGTTGTTGCAACTAATGAAAAACTGTTTTTT. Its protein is CASSLVVVATNEKLFF.

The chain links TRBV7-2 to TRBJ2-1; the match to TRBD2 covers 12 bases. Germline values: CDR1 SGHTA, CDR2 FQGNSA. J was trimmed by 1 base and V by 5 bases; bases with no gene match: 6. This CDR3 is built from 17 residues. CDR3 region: CASSLGTSGPSYNEQFF. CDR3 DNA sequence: TGTGCCAGCAGCCTAGGGACTAGCGGGCCTTCCTACAATGAGCAGTTCTTC.

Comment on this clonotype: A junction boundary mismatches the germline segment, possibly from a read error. CDR3 region: CAGSLSWGKGDEQYF. Here the CDR3 DNA reads TGTGCCGGCAGTTTATCGTGGGGAAAGGGGGACGAGCAGTACTTC. This chain connects TRBV27 to TRBJ2-7; possible D gene TRBD1, 6 bases. CDR1 MNHEY and CDR2 SMNVEV come from the germline V gene (reference sequence). CDR3 length equals 15 residues.

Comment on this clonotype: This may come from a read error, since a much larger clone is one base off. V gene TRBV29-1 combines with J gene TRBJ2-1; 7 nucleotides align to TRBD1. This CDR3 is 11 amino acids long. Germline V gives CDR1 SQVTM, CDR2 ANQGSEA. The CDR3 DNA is TGCAACGTTGACACAGGGGTAGGGCAGTTCTTC. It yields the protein CNVDTGVGQFF.

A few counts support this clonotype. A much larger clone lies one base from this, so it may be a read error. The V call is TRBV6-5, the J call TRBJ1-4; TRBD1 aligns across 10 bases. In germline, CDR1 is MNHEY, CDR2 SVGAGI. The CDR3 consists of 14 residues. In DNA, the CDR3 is TGTGCCAGCAGACCGGGGACAGGGGATGAAAAACTGGTTTTT. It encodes CASRPGTGDEKLVF.

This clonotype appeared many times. Written as DNA, the CDR3 is TGTGCCAGCAGTTTAACCTACCATCTTCAGGGACCCACTGAAGCTTTCTTT. Protein sequence: CASSLTYHLQGPTEAFF. V usage is TRBV6-2 or TRBV6-3 and J usage is TRBJ1-1, with D perhaps matching TRBD1 (5 bases). The germline V and J ends were trimmed by 4 bases and 4 bases, with 22 bases remaining between them. Germline V gives CDR1 MNHEY, CDR2 SVGEGT. CDR3 size: 17 residues.

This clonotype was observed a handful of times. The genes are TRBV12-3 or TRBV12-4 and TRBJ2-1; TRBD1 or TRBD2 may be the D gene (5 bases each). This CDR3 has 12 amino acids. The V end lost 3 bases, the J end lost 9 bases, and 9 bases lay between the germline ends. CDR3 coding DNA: TGTGCCAGCAGTTTCGGGGCTCGTGAGCAGTTCTTC. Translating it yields CASSFGAREQFF.

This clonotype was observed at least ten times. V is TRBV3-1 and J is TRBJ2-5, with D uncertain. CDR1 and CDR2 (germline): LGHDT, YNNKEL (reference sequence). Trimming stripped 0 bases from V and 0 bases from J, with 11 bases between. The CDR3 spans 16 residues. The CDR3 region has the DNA TGTGCCAGCAGCCAAGATCTGACCGTGTACCAAGAGACCCAGTACTTC. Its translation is CASSQDLTVYQETQYF.

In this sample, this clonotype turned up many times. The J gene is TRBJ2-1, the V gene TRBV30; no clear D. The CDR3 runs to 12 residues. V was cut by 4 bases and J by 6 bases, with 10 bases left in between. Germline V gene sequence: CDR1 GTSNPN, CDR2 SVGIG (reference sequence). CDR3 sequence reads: CAWTLDGNEQFF. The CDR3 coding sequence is TGTGCCTGGACCCTAGACGGCAATGAGCAGTTCTTC.

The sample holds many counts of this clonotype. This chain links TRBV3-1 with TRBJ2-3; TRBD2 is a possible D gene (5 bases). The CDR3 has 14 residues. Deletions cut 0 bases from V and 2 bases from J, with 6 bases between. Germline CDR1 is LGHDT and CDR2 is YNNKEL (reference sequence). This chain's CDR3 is CASSQEGATDTQYF. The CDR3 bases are TGTGCCAGCAGCCAAGAGGGAGCCACAGATACGCAGTATTTT.

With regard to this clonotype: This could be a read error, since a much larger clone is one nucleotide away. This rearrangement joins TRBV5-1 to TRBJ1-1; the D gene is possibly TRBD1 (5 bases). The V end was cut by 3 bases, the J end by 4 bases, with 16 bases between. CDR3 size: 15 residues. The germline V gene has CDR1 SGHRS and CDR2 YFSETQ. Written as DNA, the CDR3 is TGCGCCAGCAGCTCAGGGACCGAAGGGAGCACTGAAGCTTTCTTT. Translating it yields CASSSGTEGSTEAFF.

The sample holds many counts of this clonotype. In DNA form, the CDR3 reads TGTGCCAGCAGTACTCTACTTTGGACAGGAGACTCTGGGGCCAACGTCCTGACTTTC. This gives the protein CASSTLLWTGDSGANVLTF. The chain combines TRBV27 with TRBJ2-6; the match to TRBD1 covers 7 bases. The CDR3 extends over 19 amino acids. Germline values: CDR1 MNHEY, CDR2 SMNVEV (reference sequence). Trimming removed 5 bases from V and 0 bases from J; junction bases left unmatched: 13.

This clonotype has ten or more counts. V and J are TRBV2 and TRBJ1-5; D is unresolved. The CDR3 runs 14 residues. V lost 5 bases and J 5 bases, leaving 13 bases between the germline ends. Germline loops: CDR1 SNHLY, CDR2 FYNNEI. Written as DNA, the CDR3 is TGTGCCAGCAGTTCGGGCAGTGGGGATCAGCCCCAGCATTTT. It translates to CASSSGSGDQPQHF.

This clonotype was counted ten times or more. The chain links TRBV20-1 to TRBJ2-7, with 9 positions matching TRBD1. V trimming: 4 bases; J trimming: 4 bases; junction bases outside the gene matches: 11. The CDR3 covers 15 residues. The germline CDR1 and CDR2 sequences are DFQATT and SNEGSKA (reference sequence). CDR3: CSAITPGQGRYEQYF. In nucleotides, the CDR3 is TGCAGTGCTATCACCCCGGGACAGGGAAGATACGAGCAGTACTTC.

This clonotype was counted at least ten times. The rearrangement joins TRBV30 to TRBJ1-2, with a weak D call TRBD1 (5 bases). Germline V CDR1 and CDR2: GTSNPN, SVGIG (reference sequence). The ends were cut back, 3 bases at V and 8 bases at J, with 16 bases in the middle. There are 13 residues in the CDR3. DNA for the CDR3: TGTGCCTGGAGCGTAGTCGGGGCAGGAGGCTACACCTTC. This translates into CAWSVVGAGGYTF.

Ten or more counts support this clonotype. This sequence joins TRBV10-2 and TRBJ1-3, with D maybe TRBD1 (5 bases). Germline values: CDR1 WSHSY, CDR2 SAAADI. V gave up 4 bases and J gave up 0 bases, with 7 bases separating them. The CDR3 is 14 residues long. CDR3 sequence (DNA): TGCGCCAGCAGTGGACAGTCCTCTGGAAACACCATATATTTT. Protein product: CASSGQSSGNTIYF.